The clone carrying this T cell receptor (beta chain) was seen a handful of times. Antigen specificity is unknown. The sample belongs to a study of T cells in Graves' hyperthyroidism and ophthalmopathy. TCR beta CDR3 sequences were amplified from RNA transcripts. A first-round RT-PCR of the TCR CDR3 used the HTBI primer set. TCRdb used MiXCR to reprocess the multiplex PCR reads, holding one entry per CDR3 protein. Among about 250,000 distinct CDR3 sequences listed, 20% to 25% were seen once. Uncontrolled infection, other autoimmune disease, pregnancy or lactation led to exclusion. Germline V lookup: CDR1 MNHEY, CDR2 SMNVEV (reference sequence). The V gene lost 2 bases and the J gene lost 2 bases, with 8 bases spanning the gap. The CDR3 sequence is 14 residues long. Notes on the study in general: A model of 13 V-J pairs discriminated ophthalmopathy from stable hyperthyroidism. The blood repertoire included most of the expanded thyroid clonotypes above 0.001.

The receptor was isolated from a young man with Graves' ophthalmopathy. The sequencing input was blood. This rearrangement joins TRBV27 to TRBJ2-3; D gene uncertain. CDR3 region: CASSLKGYTDTQYF. CDR3 nucleotides: TGTGCCAGCAGTTTAAAGGGATACACAGATACGCAGTATTTT.